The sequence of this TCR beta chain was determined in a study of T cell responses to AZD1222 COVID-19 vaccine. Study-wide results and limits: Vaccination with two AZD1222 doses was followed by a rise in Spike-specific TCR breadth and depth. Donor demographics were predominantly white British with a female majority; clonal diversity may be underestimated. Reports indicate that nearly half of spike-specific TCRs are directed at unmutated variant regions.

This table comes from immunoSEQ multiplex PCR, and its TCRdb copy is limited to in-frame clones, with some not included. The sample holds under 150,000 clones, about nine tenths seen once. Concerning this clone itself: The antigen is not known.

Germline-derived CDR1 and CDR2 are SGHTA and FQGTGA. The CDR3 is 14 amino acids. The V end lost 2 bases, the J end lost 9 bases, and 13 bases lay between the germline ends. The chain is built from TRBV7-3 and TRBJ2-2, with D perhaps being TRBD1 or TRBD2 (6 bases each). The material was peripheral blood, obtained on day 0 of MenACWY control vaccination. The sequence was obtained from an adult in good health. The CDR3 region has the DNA TGTGCCAGCAGCTTAGGGGGCGGGGCCAGGGAGCTGTTTTTT. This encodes CASSLGGGARELFF.